The rows below give T cell receptor beta chains drawn from one sample of a study of T cells in Graves' hyperthyroidism and ophthalmopathy. MiXCR was run by TCRdb on the multiplex PCR reads, yielding one entry per CDR3 protein. The data contain under 300,000 distinct CDR3 sequences, about an eighth of them singletons. The source material was blood. These receptors were taken from a middle-aged woman with Graves' hyperthyroidism. Each CDR3 is given with its conserved first and last residue. D genes are given only for firm matches. Where a row states a size, it is once, few, many or the class of an expanded clone; other rows omit it.

size	D	V	J	DNA	CDR3
many	TRBD2	TRBV6-1	TRBJ2-1	TGTGCCAGCAGTGAACTAGCGGGAGGGGTCAATGAGCAGTTCTTC	CASSELAGGVNEQFF
many	-	TRBV30	TRBJ1-1	TGTGCCTGGAGTGGGTACACTGAAGCTTTCTTT	CAWSGYTEAFF
many	-	TRBV7-6	TRBJ2-1	TGTGCCAGCAGCTTAGGGTCGGCTAGCGATAGTTCCTACAATGAGCAGTTCTTC	CASSLGSASDSSYNEQFF
many	TRBD1	TRBV6-1	TRBJ1-2	TGTGCCAGCAGAAAAACAGGGGGCGTTGGCTACACCTTC	CASRKTGGVGYTF
-	TRBD2	TRBV7-8	TRBJ2-7	TGTGCCAGCAGCCCCGGGACTAGCGGGAGTTCCAGCTACGAGCAGTACTTC	CASSPGTSGSSSYEQYF
many	-	TRBV11-1	TRBJ2-1	TGTGCCAGCAGACGGGGCTACAATGAGCAGTTCTTC	CASRRGYNEQFF
many	-	TRBV5-5	TRBJ1-1	TGTGCCAGCAGCTTGTTATCCGGAGTGAACACTGAAGCTTTCTTT	CASSLLSGVNTEAFF
many	-	TRBV5-5	TRBJ1-5	TGTGCCAGCAGCTTGGTGCGTGGACAGCCCCAGCATTTT	CASSLVRGQPQHF
many	TRBD1	TRBV12-3/TRBV12-4	TRBJ2-7	TGTGCCAGCAGGGGACAGGGGGCGCAAGAGCAGTACTTC	CASRGQGAQEQYF
once	-	TRBV7-2	TRBJ2-7	TGTGCCAGCAGCGTCGGCGGAGGGAGCTCCTACGAGCAGTACTTC	CASSVGGGSSYEQYF
few	TRBD2	TRBV6-5	TRBJ2-3	TGTGCCAGCAGTTACTCCGGTCTAGCGGGAGGGGATACGCAGTATTTT	CASSYSGLAGGDTQYF
many	TRBD2	TRBV28	TRBJ2-1	TGTGCCAGCAGTCCCATTAGCGGGAGGAATGAGCAGTTCTTC	CASSPISGRNEQFF
-	TRBD1	TRBV12-3/TRBV12-4	TRBJ1-1	TGTGCCAGCAGCAAACCCGGACAGGGGGGTGAAGCTTTCTTT	CASSKPGQGGEAFF
few	TRBD1	TRBV20-1	TRBJ1-2	TGCAGTGCTGGGGGACAGGGGATCCACTATGGCTACACCTTC	CSAGGQGIHYGYTF
many	-	TRBV12-3/TRBV12-4	TRBJ2-5	TGTGCCAGCAGTTTAGGGGGATCCTACCAAGAGACCCAGTACTTC	CASSLGGSYQETQYF
-	TRBD2	TRBV7-9	TRBJ2-7	TGTGCCAGCAGCCCCCTAGCGGGAGGCCCCCTCTACGAGCAGTACTTC	CASSPLAGGPLYEQYF
-	-	TRBV4-1	TRBJ2-7	TGCGCCAGCGGCCAAGATGGAGGAGGGGGCGGCTGGCAGTACTTC	CASGQDGGGGGWQYF
many	TRBD1	TRBV20-1	TRBJ1-5	TGCAGTGCTAGTTTTGACAGGGACAATCAGCCCCAGCATTTT	CSASFDRDNQPQHF
-	-	TRBV20-1	TRBJ1-5	TGCAGTGCTAGAGCCCGAGGGGGAAGTTCTAACAATCAGCCCCAGCATTTT	CSARARGGSSNNQPQHF
many	-	TRBV7-8	TRBJ2-1	TGTGCCAGCAGGGGGGGGACAGTCTACAATGAGCAGTTCTTC	CASRGGTVYNEQFF
-	-	TRBV7-6	TRBJ2-7	TGTGCCAGCAGCTTACCCGACAGGCCTTTGGAGCAGTACTTC	CASSLPDRPLEQYF
many	TRBD2	TRBV29-1	TRBJ2-1	TGCAGCGTTGAAGATCCGCTTACTAGCGGCCAATCCTACAATGAGCAGTTCTTC	CSVEDPLTSGQSYNEQFF